This T cell receptor beta chain was found in a study of neurological immune-mediated disorders. In this sample, this clonotype turned up many times. Antigen unknown. TCRdb passed the 5' RACE reads through MiXCR, listing each CDR3 protein once. The data show 95,000 or so distinct CDR3 sequences, with 3.5% to 4% seen just once and around 6% held by the top ten. V lost 4 bases, J lost 2 bases, and 20 bases stayed unmatched. Per the germline V gene, CDR1 is SGHKS and CDR2 is YYEKEE (reference sequence). This CDR3 spans 19 amino acids. General observations from the study: None of the CDR3 amino acid sequences found in expanded clones was shared across subjects. This suggests that the TCR-beta repertoires were private in all groups.

The specimen was PBMCs. V gene TRBV5-5 combines with J gene TRBJ2-5, with 7 positions matching TRBD2. The sequence came from a young woman with multiple sclerosis. The CDR3 DNA reads as TGTGCCAGCAGCCCGGAGGGGCGGGGGTCCCCCGGCTTACAAGAGACCCAGTACTTC. This codes for CASSPEGRGSPGLQETQYF.